This T cell receptor (beta chain) was profiled in a study of blood T cell repertoires in COVID-19. This clone occurred once. Authors' processing steps: Reference gene primer amplification yielded estimated nucleated cell counts. Clones were read by immunoSEQ multiplex PCR, and TCRdb kept only the in-frame ones, dropping some. The V and J calls and clone size come from that table; D and trimming were worked out from the DNA. This table holds around 81,000 clones, more than 80% found once. CDR1 LNHDA and CDR2 SQIVND come from the germline V gene (reference sequence). V dropped 5 bases and J dropped 7 bases, with 9 bases sitting between them. The CDR3 is 13 residues long.

This chain links TRBV19 with TRBJ1-6; D call uncertain. Sequencing was carried out using peripheral blood. The clonotype was recovered from a human donor in a cohort sampled during active COVID-19. For the CDR3, the DNA is TGTGCCAGTAGTCGACTGAACAATTCACCCCTCCACTTT. Translation: CASSRLNNSPLHF.